This T cell receptor beta chain was sequenced for a study of shared clonotypes between healthy human individuals. Study-wide background: Three plates were used per donor for CD4 naive, three for CD4 memory, two for CD8 naive and one for CD8 memory.

Profiled with immunoSEQ multiplex PCR; TCRdb holds only in-frame clones, not every one. Among millions of clones, 85% to 95% were seen once, and the ten largest hold 0.1% to 0.15%. As concerns this clone: Antigen unknown.

CDR1 and CDR2 from the germline V gene are KGHSH and LQKENI. This CDR3 has 15 amino acids. Trimming pared 2 bases from V and 4 bases from J, leaving 14 bases between. Study observations and caveats: The rarefaction results pointed to incomplete sorted-subset sequencing despite large depth. Richness estimates generally favored naive over memory subsets.

This sequence originates from a man aged 18 to 30 in good health. Sequencing used naive CD4+ T cells sorted from blood. The subset denotes: CD45RA+ positively selected. This rearrangement joins TRBV18 to TRBJ1-2, with D perhaps TRBD1 (6 bases). The CDR3 nucleotides read TGTGCCAGCTCACCAACACGGACAGCGTTCTATGGCTACACCTTC. Residues: CASSPTRTAFYGYTF.